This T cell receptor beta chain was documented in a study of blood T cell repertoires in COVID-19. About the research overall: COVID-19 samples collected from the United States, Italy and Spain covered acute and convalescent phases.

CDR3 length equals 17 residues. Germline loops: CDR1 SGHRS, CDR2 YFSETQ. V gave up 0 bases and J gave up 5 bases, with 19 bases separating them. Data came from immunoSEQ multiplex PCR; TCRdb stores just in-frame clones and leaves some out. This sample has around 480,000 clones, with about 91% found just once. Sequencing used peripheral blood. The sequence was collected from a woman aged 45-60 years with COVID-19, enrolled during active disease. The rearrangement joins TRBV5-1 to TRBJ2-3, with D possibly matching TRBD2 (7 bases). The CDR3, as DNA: TGCGCCAGCAGCTTGGAAGGGCGGGGGCCTGGTGGAGATACGCAGTATTTT. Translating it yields CASSLEGRGPGGDTQYF. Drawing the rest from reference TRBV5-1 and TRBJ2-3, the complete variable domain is KAGVTQTPRYLIKTRGQQVTLSCSPISGHRSVSWYQQTPGQGLQFLFEYFSETQRNKGNFPGRFSGRQFSNSRSEMNVSTLELGDSALYLCASSLEGRGPGGDTQYFGPGTRLTVL.